The entry below gives a single T cell receptor beta chain sequence along with its context. Antigen: not known. The CDR3 extends over 14 amino acids. Trimming at V came to 2 bases and at J to 6 bases, leaving 5 bases not matched to a gene. Germline CDR1 MGHDK, CDR2 SYGVNS. This specimen belongs to a study of cytomegalovirus exposure and HLA in healthy donors. At the level of the study: A prior study identified 90 million to 120 million unique TCR beta sequences from 200 million or so T cells. HLA-typed donors were the source of 82 million or so unique TCRs, which an early data release held. Whole-study findings and limits: V- and J-gene trimming in TCR beta was tied to a missense DCLRE1C variant by an analysis performed later. It was shown in a later analysis that HLA-associated TCR beta chains were more clonally expanded than other, equally common chains.

The PCR had 60 Vbeta and 13 Jbeta primers. Assay: immunoSEQ multiplex PCR; the TCRdb copy retains only in-frame clones and omits some. The repertoire holds more than 150,000 clones, almost 85% seen once, with 0.38% in the top ten. This chain links TRBV25-1 with TRBJ2-3; 7 positions agree with TRBD2. Material for sequencing was PBMCs. The receptor comes from a boy under 10 years old in good health and CMV-seronegative. This CDR3 is CASSEAGAPDTQYF. The CDR3 DNA sequence: TGTGCCAGCAGTGAAGCGGGAGCCCCCGATACGCAGTATTTT.